The following is a T cell receptor beta chain sequence with its context. Its antigen is not known. This cohort consisted of healthy bone marrow donors. At the time of sampling, donors were nominally healthy, though unrecorded immune exposures were likely. PCR primers comprised 60 Vbeta and 13 Jbeta primers. The assay was immunoSEQ multiplex PCR, and TCRdb's table has in-frame clones only and misses some. The sample includes around 94,000 clones, roughly 78% of them seen just once. This specimen belongs to a study of cytomegalovirus exposure and HLA in healthy donors. Notes on the study in general: Several V segments, TRBV6-2 and TRBV6-3 among them, could not be told apart and were dropped. Sequencing had likely introduced a cluster of highly shared sequence variants as an artifact.

The CDR3 spans 16 residues. J lost 4 bases, V lost 4 bases, and 12 bases had no gene match. Germline CDR1 and CDR2: SGHNT and YYREEE (reference sequence). This TCR derives from a male donor in good health and CMV-seropositive. This chain uses TRBV5-4 with TRBJ2-7; 9 bases line up with TRBD2. Sequencing was performed on PBMCs. The CDR3 reads CASSQAASGTKYEQYF. DNA of the CDR3: TGTGCCAGCAGCCAGGCGGCTAGCGGGACCAAGTACGAGCAGTACTTC.